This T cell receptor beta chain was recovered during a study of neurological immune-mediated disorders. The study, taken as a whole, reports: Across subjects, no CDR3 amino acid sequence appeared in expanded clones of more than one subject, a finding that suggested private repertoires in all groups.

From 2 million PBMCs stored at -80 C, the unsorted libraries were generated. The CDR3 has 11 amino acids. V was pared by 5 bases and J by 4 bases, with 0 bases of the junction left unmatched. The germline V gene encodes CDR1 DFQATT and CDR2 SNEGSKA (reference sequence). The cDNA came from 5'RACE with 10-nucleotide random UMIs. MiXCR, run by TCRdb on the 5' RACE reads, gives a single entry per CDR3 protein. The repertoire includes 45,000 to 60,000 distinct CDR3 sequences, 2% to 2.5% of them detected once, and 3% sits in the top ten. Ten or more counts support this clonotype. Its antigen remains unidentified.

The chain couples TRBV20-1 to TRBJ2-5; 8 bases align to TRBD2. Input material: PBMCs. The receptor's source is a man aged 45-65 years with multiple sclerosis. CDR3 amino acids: CSARGGETQYF. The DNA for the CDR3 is TGCAGTGCTCGGGGGGGAGAGACCCAGTACTTC.